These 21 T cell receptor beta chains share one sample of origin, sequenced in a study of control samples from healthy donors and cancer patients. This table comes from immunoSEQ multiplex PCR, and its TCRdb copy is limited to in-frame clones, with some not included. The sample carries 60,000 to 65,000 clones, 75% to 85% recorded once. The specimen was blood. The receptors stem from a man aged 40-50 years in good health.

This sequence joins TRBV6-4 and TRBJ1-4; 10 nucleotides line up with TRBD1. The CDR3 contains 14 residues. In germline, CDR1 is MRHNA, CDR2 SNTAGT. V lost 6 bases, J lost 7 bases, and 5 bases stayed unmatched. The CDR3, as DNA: TGTGCCAGCAGACCGGACAGGGGGAGTGAAAAACTGTTTTTT. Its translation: CASRPDRGSEKLFF.

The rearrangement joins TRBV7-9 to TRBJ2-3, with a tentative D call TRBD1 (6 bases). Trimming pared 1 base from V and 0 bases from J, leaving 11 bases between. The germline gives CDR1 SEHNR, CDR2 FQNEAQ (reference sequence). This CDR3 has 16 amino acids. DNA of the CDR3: TGTGCCAGCAGCTTAGGTGGCAGGGGAAGCACAGATACGCAGTATTTT. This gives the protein CASSLGGRGSTDTQYF.

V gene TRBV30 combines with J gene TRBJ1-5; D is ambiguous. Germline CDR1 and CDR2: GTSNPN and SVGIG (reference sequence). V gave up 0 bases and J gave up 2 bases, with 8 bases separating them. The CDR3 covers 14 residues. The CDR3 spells CAWSVQTGNQPQHF. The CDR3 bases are TGTGCCTGGAGTGTACAAACAGGCAATCAGCCCCAGCATTTT.

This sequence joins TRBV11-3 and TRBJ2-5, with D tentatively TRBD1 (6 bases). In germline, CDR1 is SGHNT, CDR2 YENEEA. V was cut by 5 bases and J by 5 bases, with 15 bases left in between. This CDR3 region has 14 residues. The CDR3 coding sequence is TGTGCCAGCAGCAGGGGGACGCAGGGGGAGACCCAGTACTTC. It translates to CASSRGTQGETQYF.

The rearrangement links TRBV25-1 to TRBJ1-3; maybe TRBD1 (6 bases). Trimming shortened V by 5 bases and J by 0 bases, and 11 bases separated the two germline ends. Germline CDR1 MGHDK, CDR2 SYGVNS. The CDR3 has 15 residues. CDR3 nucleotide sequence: TGTGCCAGCAGTCCCGACAGGACCTCTGGAAACACCATATATTTT. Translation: CASSPDRTSGNTIYF. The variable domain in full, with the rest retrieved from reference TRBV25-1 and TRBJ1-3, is EADIYQTPRYLVIGTGKKITLECSQTMGHDKMYWYQQDPGMELHLIHYSYGVNSTEKGDLSSESTVSRIRTEHFPLTLESARPSHTSQYLCASSPDRTSGNTIYFGEGSWLTVV.

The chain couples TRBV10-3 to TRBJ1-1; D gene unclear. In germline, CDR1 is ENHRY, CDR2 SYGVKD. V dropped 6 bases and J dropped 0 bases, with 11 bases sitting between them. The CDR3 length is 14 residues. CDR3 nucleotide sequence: TGTGCCATCAGAACCTCGGGAATGAACACTGAAGCTTTCTTT. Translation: CAIRTSGMNTEAFF.

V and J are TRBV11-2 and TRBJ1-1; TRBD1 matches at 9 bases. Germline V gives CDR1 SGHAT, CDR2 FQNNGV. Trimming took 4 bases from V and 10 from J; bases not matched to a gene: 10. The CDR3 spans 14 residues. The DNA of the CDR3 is TGTGCCAGCAGCTCGAGAGGAGGGACAGGGACAGCTTTCTTT. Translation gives CASSSRGGTGTAFF.

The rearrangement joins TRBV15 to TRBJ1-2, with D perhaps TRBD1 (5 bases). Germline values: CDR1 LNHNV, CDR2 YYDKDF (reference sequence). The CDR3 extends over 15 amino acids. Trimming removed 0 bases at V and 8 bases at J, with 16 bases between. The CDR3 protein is CATSRDQRGVAGYTF. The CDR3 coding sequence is TGTGCCACCAGCAGAGACCAGCGAGGGGTGGCAGGCTACACCTTC.

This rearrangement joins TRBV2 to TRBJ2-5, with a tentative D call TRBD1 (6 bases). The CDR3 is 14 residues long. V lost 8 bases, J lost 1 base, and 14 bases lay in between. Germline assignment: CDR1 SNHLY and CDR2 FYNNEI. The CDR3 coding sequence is TGTGCCAGCGAAGGGAAGGACAGCCAAGAGACCCAGTACTTC. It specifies CASEGKDSQETQYF.

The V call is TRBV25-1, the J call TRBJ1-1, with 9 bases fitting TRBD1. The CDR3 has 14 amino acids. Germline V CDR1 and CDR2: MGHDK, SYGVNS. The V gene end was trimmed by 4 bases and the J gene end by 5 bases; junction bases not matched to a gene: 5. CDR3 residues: CASSVTGGGTEAFF. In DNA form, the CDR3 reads TGTGCCAGCAGTGTGACAGGGGGAGGTACTGAAGCTTTCTTT.

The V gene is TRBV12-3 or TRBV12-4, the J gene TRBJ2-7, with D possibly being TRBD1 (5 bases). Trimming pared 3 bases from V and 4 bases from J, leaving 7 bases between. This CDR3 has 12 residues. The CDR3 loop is CASSLTVYEQYF. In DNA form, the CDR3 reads TGTGCCAGCAGTTTGACAGTATACGAGCAGTACTTC.

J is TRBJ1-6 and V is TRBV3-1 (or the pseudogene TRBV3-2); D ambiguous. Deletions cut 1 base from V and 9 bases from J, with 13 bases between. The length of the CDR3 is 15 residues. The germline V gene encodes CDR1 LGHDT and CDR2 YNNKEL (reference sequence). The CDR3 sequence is CASSQVGVVGSPLHF. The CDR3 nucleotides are TGTGCCAGCAGCCAAGTTGGGGTGGTAGGTTCACCCCTCCACTTT.

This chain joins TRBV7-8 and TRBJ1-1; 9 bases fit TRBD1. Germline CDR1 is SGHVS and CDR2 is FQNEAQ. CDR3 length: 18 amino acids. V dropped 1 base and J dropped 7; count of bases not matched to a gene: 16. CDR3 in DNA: TGTGCCAGCAGCTTAGTTAGGGACAGGGTCCTGGAACAAGGTGAAGCTTTCTTT. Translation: CASSLVRDRVLEQGEAFF.

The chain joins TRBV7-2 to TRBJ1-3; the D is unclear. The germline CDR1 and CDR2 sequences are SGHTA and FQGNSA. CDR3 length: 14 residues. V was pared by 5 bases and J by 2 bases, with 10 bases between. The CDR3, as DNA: TGTGCCAGCAGCGTAGAAGGGACTGGAAACACCATATATTTT. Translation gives CASSVEGTGNTIYF.

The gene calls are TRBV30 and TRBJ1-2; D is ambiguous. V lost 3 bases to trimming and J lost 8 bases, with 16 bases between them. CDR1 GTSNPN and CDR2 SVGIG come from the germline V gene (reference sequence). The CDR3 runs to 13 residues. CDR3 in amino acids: CAWSPGTYDGYTF. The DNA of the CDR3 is TGTGCCTGGAGCCCGGGAACCTACGACGGCTACACCTTC.

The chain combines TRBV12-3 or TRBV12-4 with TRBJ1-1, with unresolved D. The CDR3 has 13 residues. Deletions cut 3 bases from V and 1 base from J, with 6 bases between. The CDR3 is CASSFDRNTEAFF. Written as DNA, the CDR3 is TGTGCCAGCAGTTTCGACCGGAACACTGAAGCTTTCTTT.

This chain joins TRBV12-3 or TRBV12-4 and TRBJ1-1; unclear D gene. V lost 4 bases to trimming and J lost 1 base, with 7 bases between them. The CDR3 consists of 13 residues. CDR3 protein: CASSSQTNTEAFF. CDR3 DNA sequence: TGTGCCAGCAGTTCCCAAACGAACACTGAAGCTTTCTTT.

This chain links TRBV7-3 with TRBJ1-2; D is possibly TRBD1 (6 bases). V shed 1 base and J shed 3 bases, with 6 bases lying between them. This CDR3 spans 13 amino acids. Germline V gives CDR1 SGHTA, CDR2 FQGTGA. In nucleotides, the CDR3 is TGTGCCAGCAGCTTAAACAGGGACTATGGCTACACCTTC. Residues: CASSLNRDYGYTF. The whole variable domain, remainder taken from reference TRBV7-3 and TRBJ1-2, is GAGVSQTPSNKVTEKGKYVELRCDPISGHTALYWYRQSLGQGPEFLIYFQGTGAADDSGLPNDRFFAVRPEGSVSTLKIQRTERGDSAVYLCASSLNRDYGYTFGSGTRLTVV.

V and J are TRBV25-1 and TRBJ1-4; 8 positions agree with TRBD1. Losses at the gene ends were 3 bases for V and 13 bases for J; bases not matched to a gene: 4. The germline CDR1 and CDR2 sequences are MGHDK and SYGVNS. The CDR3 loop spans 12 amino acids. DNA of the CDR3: TGTGCCAGCAGTGACACGACAGGGGCACTGTTTTTT. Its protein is CASSDTTGALFF.

The CDR3 DNA reads as TGCGCCAGCAGCCGGACTAGCGGGATTGGCTACGAGCAGTACTTC. Translated, it gives CASSRTSGIGYEQYF. The chain has TRBV4-3 and TRBJ2-7; 12 bases align to TRBD2. The V segment lost 4 bases and the J segment 3 bases; nucleotides outside the gene matches: 4. The CDR3 totals 15 residues. Germline loops: CDR1 LGHNA, CDR2 YSLEER.

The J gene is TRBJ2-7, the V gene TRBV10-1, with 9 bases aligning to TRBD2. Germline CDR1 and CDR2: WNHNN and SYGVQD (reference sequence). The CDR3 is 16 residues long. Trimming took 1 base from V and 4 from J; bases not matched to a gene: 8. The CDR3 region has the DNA TGCGCCAGCAGTGAGTACAAGCGGGGGGTAAGGTACGAGCAGTACTTC. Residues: CASSEYKRGVRYEQYF.